The 27 T cell receptor beta chains below come from one sample, sequenced in a study of shared clonotypes between healthy human individuals. Using immunoSEQ multiplex PCR, the repertoire was profiled, and TCRdb retains in-frame clones only, with some absent. The table has 2 million to 2.5 million clones, approximately 96% seen once. Source material: naive CD4+ T cells sorted from blood. Subset of the sample: CD45RA+ positively selected. The receptors stem from a man aged 18 to 30 in good health.

The V call is TRBV5-1, the J call TRBJ1-1; 8 bases are a match to TRBD1. The junction had 8 bases not matched to a gene; V was cut back by 6 bases and J by 7 bases. The germline V gene encodes CDR1 SGHRS and CDR2 YFSETQ. The CDR3 is 13 amino acids. DNA of the CDR3: TGCGCCAGCAACGCAGGACAGGGATTTGAAGCTTTCTTT. This gives the protein CASNAGQGFEAFF.

This clone showed up just a few times. The chain joins TRBV27 to TRBJ1-6; D remains ambiguous. The germline V and J ends were trimmed by 5 bases and 3 bases, with 11 bases remaining between them. The CDR3 consists of 15 residues. The V gene's germline CDR1 is MNHEY and CDR2 SMNVEV (reference sequence). In DNA, the CDR3 is TGTGCCAGCAGTCCAGGCTCGTACTATAATTCACCCCTCCACTTT. This gives the protein CASSPGSYYNSPLHF.

The count of this clone is one. V usage is TRBV29-1 and J usage is TRBJ2-7; a possible D gene is TRBD1 (5 bases). Trimming took 7 bases from V and 2 from J, leaving 18 bases between them. The CDR3 extends over 14 amino acids. Germline V gene data show CDR1 as SQVTM and CDR2 as ANQGSEA. The DNA for the CDR3 is TGCAGCGAGCGTTCGTTACAGGAGCCCTACGAGCAGTACTTC. This gives the protein CSERSLQEPYEQYF.

The chain combines TRBV11-2 with TRBJ1-5; D possibly corresponds to TRBD1 (5 bases). This CDR3 has 13 residues. Germline V gene sequence: CDR1 SGHAT, CDR2 FQNNGV. The ends were cut back, 5 bases at V and 4 bases at J, with 9 bases in the middle. Here the CDR3 reads CASSPGANQPQHF. The CDR3, as DNA: TGTGCCAGCAGCCCCGGGGCAAATCAGCCCCAGCATTTT.

This clone was picked up one time. The chain recombines TRBV11-2 with TRBJ1-3; D is perhaps TRBD1 (5 bases). Germline-derived CDR1 and CDR2 are SGHAT and FQNNGV. V lost 2 bases, J lost 0 bases, and 11 bases lay in between. The CDR3 length is 16 residues. Written as DNA, the CDR3 is TGTGCCAGCAGCTTAACAGACAGAATCTCTGGAAACACCATATATTTT. As protein: CASSLTDRISGNTIYF.

The genes are TRBV19 and TRBJ2-2; either TRBD1 or TRBD2 may fit D (6 bases each). Germline loops: CDR1 LNHDA, CDR2 SQIVND (reference sequence). V was clipped by 6 bases and J by 1 base, with 15 bases between them. The CDR3 loop spans 16 amino acids. The CDR3 nucleotides read TGTGCCAGTAGATACAGGGCTAGCGTGAACACCGGGGAGCTGTTTTTT. Protein: CASRYRASVNTGELFF.

The V call is TRBV2, the J call TRBJ1-5; D remains unclear. This CDR3 has 12 amino acids. V gave up 6 bases and J gave up 2 bases, with 5 bases separating them. CDR1 and CDR2 (germline): SNHLY, FYNNEI. CDR3: CASRMGNQPQHF. CDR3 sequence (DNA): TGTGCCAGCAGGATGGGCAATCAGCCCCAGCATTTT.

The chain recombines TRBV7-2 with TRBJ2-5, with 14 bases matching TRBD2. The CDR3 totals 18 residues. CDR1 is SGHTA and CDR2 is FQGNSA in the germline V gene. V gave up 5 bases and J gave up 1 base; unmatched junction bases: 9. CDR3: CASSPQRLAGGVQETQYF. The CDR3 nucleotides read TGTGCCAGCAGCCCTCAGAGACTAGCGGGAGGGGTCCAAGAGACCCAGTACTTC.

This clone was observed once. The V call is TRBV6-5, the J call TRBJ2-7; TRBD1 or TRBD2 may be the D gene (5 bases each). The CDR3 consists of 15 residues. The V end lost 2 bases, the J end lost 3 bases, and 14 bases lay between the germline ends. Germline CDR1 reads MNHEY; CDR2 reads SVGAGI. This CDR3 reads CASSYRRDGYYEQYF. The CDR3 nucleotides are TGTGCCAGCAGTTACCGCCGGGACGGATACTACGAGCAGTACTTC.

The V call is TRBV5-6, the J call TRBJ2-1, with 7 positions matching TRBD2. The CDR3 covers 15 residues. Germline V gives CDR1 SGHDT, CDR2 YYEEEE. V trimming: 2 bases; J trimming: 6 bases; junction bases outside the gene matches: 8. The CDR3 reads CASSFPGLTFNEQFF. Written as DNA, the CDR3 is TGTGCCAGCAGCTTTCCGGGACTAACATTCAATGAGCAGTTCTTC. The variable domain in full, completed from reference TRBV5-6 and TRBJ2-1, reads DAGVTQSPTHLIKTRGQQVTLRCSPKSGHDTVSWYQQALGQGPQFIFQYYEEEERQRGNFPDRFSGHQFPNYSSELNVNALLLGDSALYLCASSFPGLTFNEQFFGPGTRLTVL.

V usage is TRBV19 and J usage is TRBJ1-5; 7 positions match TRBD1. With V trimmed by 3 bases and J by 5 bases, 7 bases remained unmatched. CDR3 length: 15 residues. In germline, CDR1 is LNHDA, CDR2 SQIVND (reference sequence). CDR3 in amino acids: CASSISDRVDQPQHF. In nucleotides, the CDR3 is TGTGCCAGTAGTATCTCCGACAGGGTCGATCAGCCCCAGCATTTT.

The chain couples TRBV2 to TRBJ1-2; TRBD1 agrees at 8 bases. Trimming removed 7 bases from V and 1 base from J; junction bases left unmatched: 8. Germline assignment: CDR1 SNHLY and CDR2 FYNNEI. The CDR3 loop spans 15 amino acids. CDR3 in DNA: TGTGCCAGCAAAGGGACAGGAACCATTAACTATGGCTACACCTTC. This encodes CASKGTGTINYGYTF.

The rearrangement joins TRBV7-2 to TRBJ2-1, with D perhaps matching TRBD1 or TRBD2 (5 bases each). V lost 3 bases and J lost 5, with 11 bases in between. The germline V gene encodes CDR1 SGHTA and CDR2 FQGNSA. The CDR3 extends over 14 amino acids. The CDR3 here is CASSFNRDHNEQFF. The CDR3 coding sequence is TGTGCCAGCAGCTTCAACCGGGACCACAATGAGCAGTTCTTC.

The chain joins TRBV7-8 to TRBJ2-7; D is unclear. V lost 6 bases and J 1 base, leaving 16 bases between the germline ends. The CDR3 is 15 amino acids. The germline gives CDR1 SGHVS, CDR2 FQNEAQ. CDR3 amino acids: CASRRRMDGSYEQYF. The CDR3 DNA follows: TGTGCCAGCAGGCGACGCATGGACGGTTCCTACGAGCAGTACTTC.

This rearrangement joins TRBV5-1 to TRBJ2-7; perhaps D is TRBD1 or TRBD2 (5 bases each). Trimming shortened V by 4 bases and J by 1 base, and 12 bases separated the two germline ends. Germline V gives CDR1 SGHRS, CDR2 YFSETQ. The CDR3 is 14 residues long. CDR3 in amino acids: CASSRGGPSYEQYF. The CDR3 bases are TGCGCCAGCAGCAGGGGCGGGCCTTCCTACGAGCAGTACTTC.

CDR3 bases: TGCGCCAGCAGCCCGGGGGCGGGAGGGCCTGGTGAGCAGTTCTTC. It yields the protein CASSPGAGGPGEQFF. This chain connects TRBV5-1 to TRBJ2-1; 9 nucleotides agree with TRBD2. The V gene's germline CDR1 is SGHRS and CDR2 YFSETQ. The CDR3 consists of 15 residues. V dropped 4 bases and J dropped 9; count of bases not matched to a gene: 11.

This chain uses TRBV9 with TRBJ2-7, with D hard to call. This CDR3 contains 15 residues. Germline V gene data show CDR1 as SGDLS and CDR2 as YYNGEE. V was trimmed by 2 bases and J by 0 bases, leaving 12 bases between them. CDR3 sequence: CASSVSDLSSYEQYF. The CDR3 DNA reads as TGTGCCAGCAGCGTCTCCGACCTGAGCTCCTACGAGCAGTACTTC.

This sequence joins TRBV27 and TRBJ2-1; 10 bases agree with TRBD2. CDR1 MNHEY and CDR2 SMNVEV come from the germline V gene (reference sequence). This CDR3 region has 15 residues. The junction had 7 bases not matched to a gene; V was cut back by 5 bases and J by 6 bases. The CDR3 sequence: CASSDPSGGVNEQFF. For the CDR3, the DNA is TGTGCCAGCAGTGATCCTAGCGGGGGCGTCAATGAGCAGTTCTTC.

This clone was counted a single time. The chain joins TRBV25-1 to TRBJ1-2; maybe TRBD1 (5 bases). Trimming took off 10 bases at V and 4 bases at J, with 13 bases between the two ends. The CDR3 spans 12 residues. Germline V gene lookup returns CDR1 MGHDK and CDR2 SYGVNS. CDR3 region: CATSWGGYGYTF. In nucleotides, the CDR3 is TGTGCCACCTCCTGGGGGGGCTATGGCTACACCTTC.

The chain employs TRBV28 and TRBJ1-5, with D maybe TRBD1 (5 bases). This CDR3 region has 12 residues. V was shortened by 2 bases and J by 11 bases, with 10 bases between the two germline ends. Germline V gene data show CDR1 as MDHEN and CDR2 as SYDVKM. The CDR3: CASSLLGEAQHF. CDR3 bases: TGTGCCAGCAGTTTACTGGGGGAGGCCCAGCATTTT.

About this clone itself: Other DNA sequences in the sample encode the same CDR3. The chain couples TRBV10-3 to TRBJ2-5, with 8 bases that match TRBD2. J gave up 4 bases and V 4 bases, and 2 bases lay outside the gene matches. Germline V gene lookup returns CDR1 ENHRY and CDR2 SYGVKD. The CDR3 runs to 13 residues. CDR3 amino acids: CAISASGRETQYF. CDR3 DNA sequence: TGTGCCATCAGTGCTAGCGGGCGAGAGACCCAGTACTTC.

This clone came up once. This sequence joins TRBV18 and TRBJ2-7; D is uncertain. Between the trimmed V and J ends, which lost 0 bases and 4 bases, there was a span of 13 bases. This CDR3 is 15 amino acids long. The germline V gene has CDR1 KGHSH and CDR2 LQKENI. The CDR3 protein is CASSPPNRNGYEQYF. CDR3 nucleotide sequence: TGTGCCAGCTCACCACCGAACAGAAATGGGTACGAGCAGTACTTC.

This clone came up once. At the DNA level, this CDR3 is encoded by other sequences in the same sample as well. The chain is built from TRBV7-2 and TRBJ2-3; D unresolved. The CDR3 is made up of 12 amino acids. The V and J ends lost 5 bases and 2 bases respectively, with 5 bases between them. The germline V gene has CDR1 SGHTA and CDR2 FQGNSA. The CDR3 spells CASSPPTDTQYF. The CDR3 DNA follows: TGTGCCAGCAGCCCCCCCACAGATACGCAGTATTTT.

A word on this clone: The sample has other DNA sequences that encode this CDR3 too. The J gene is TRBJ2-3, the V gene TRBV2; weak D call: TRBD1 (5 bases). The CDR3 loop spans 13 amino acids. V was pared by 6 bases and J by 2 bases, with 9 bases between. Per the germline V gene, CDR1 is SNHLY and CDR2 is FYNNEI. The CDR3 DNA is TGTGCCAGCAGCAGACAGACCACAGATACGCAGTATTTT. This gives the protein CASSRQTTDTQYF.

J is TRBJ1-4 and V is TRBV6-5, with D possibly TRBD1 on 6 matching bases. The CDR3 length is 14 residues. Germline V gene lookup returns CDR1 MNHEY and CDR2 SVGAGI. The V end lost 1 base, the J end lost 8 bases, and 11 bases lay between the germline ends. For the CDR3, the DNA is TGTGCCAGCAGTTACTACAGGGTGGGGGAAAAACTGTTTTTT. Its translation: CASSYYRVGEKLFF.

This chain links TRBV9 with TRBJ1-1; D is possibly TRBD1 (6 bases). Trimming removed 0 bases at V and 0 bases at J, with 9 bases between. The germline CDR1 and CDR2 sequences are SGDLS and YYNGEE. The CDR3 length is 15 residues. The CDR3 sequence is CASSVVGQLNTEAFF. DNA of the CDR3: TGTGCCAGCAGCGTAGTAGGACAGCTGAACACTGAAGCTTTCTTT. The whole variable domain, filled in from reference TRBV9 and TRBJ1-1, reads DSGVTQTPKHLITATGQRVTLRCSPRSGDLSVYWYQQSLDQGLQFLIQYYNGEERAKGNILERFSAQQFPDLHSELNLSSLELGDSALYFCASSVVGQLNTEAFFGQGTRLTVV.

This clone has more than one count but fewer than ten. Other DNA variants within this sample encode the same CDR3. The chain is built from TRBV28 and TRBJ1-3; D gene unclear. Trimming took off 3 bases at V and 0 bases at J, with 0 bases between the two ends. The CDR3 totals 12 residues. The V gene's germline CDR1 is MDHEN and CDR2 SYDVKM. This CDR3 is CASSFSGNTIYF. The CDR3, as DNA: TGTGCCAGCAGTTTCTCTGGAAACACCATATATTTT.